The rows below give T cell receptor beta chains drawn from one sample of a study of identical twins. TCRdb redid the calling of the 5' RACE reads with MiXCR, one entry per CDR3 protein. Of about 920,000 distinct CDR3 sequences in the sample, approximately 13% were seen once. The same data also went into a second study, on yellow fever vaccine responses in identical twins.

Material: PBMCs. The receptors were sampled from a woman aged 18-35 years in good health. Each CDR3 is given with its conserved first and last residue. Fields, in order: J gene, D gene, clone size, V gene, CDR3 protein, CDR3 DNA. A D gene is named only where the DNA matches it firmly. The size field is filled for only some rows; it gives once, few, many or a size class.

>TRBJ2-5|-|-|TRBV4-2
CASSQVGSLETQYF
TGTGCCAGCAGCCAAGTCGGGAGTCTGGAGACCCAGTACTTC
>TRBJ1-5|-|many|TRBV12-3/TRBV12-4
CASSAGGGNQPQHF
TGTGCCAGCAGTGCGGGAGGGGGCAATCAGCCCCAGCATTTT
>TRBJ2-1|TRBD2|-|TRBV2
CASSGISGKREQFF
TGTGCCAGCAGTGGGATTAGCGGGAAGCGCGAGCAGTTCTTC
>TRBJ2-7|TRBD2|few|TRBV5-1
CASSLVPLAGGPYEQYF
TGCGCCAGCAGCTTGGTTCCACTAGCGGGAGGGCCCTACGAGCAGTACTTC
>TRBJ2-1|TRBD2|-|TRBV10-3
CAISAAGGPYNEQFF
TGTGCCATCAGTGCTGCGGGAGGGCCCTACAATGAGCAGTTCTTC
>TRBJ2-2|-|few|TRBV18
CASSPPSTTGELFF
TGTGCCAGCTCACCACCTTCGACCACCGGGGAGCTGTTTTTT
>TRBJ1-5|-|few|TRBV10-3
CAIRGMGNQPQHF
TGTGCCATCAGAGGTATGGGCAATCAGCCCCAGCATTTT
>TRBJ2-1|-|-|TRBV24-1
CATSDYRGTNEQFF
TGTGCCACCAGTGATTATCGGGGTACCAATGAGCAGTTCTTC
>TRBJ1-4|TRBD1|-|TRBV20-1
CSASGTVPNEKLFF
TGCAGTGCCTCGGGGACAGTCCCTAATGAAAAACTGTTTTTT
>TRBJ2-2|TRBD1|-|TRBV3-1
CASSPSGVLGQGAYLNTGELFF
TGTGCCAGCAGCCCCAGCGGGGTCTTGGGACAGGGGGCCTATCTAAACACCGGGGAGCTGTTTTTT
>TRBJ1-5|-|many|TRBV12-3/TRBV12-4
CASTLGADNQPQHF
TGTGCCAGCACCCTAGGGGCAGACAATCAGCCCCAGCATTTT
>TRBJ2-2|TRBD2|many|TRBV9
CASSGILAFNTGELFF
TGTGCCAGCAGCGGTATACTAGCGTTCAACACCGGGGAGCTGTTTTTT
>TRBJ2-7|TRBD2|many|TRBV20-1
CSARLAGAYEQYF
TGCAGTGCTAGACTAGCGGGGGCCTACGAGCAGTACTTC
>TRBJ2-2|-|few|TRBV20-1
CSARDYETGELFF
TGCAGTGCTAGAGATTACGAGACCGGGGAGCTGTTTTTT
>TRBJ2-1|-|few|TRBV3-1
CASSETRRGGQFF
TGTGCCAGCAGCGAGACTAGGAGAGGAGGGCAGTTCTTC
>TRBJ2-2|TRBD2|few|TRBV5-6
CASSLGLAAARTGELFF
TGTGCCAGCAGCTTGGGACTAGCGGCAGCGCGGACCGGGGAGCTGTTTTTT
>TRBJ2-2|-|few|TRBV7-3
CASSLTPSTGELFF
TGTGCCAGCAGCTTAACCCCCTCGACCGGGGAGCTGTTTTTT
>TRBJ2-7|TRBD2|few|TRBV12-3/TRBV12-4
CASSFRGLAGSVIPRSYEQYF
TGTGCCAGCAGTTTTAGGGGACTAGCGGGATCGGTAATCCCCCGCTCCTACGAGCAGTACTTC
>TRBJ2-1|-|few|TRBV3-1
CASSQIGDWAYNEQFF
TGTGCCAGCAGCCAAATCGGGGACTGGGCCTACAATGAGCAGTTCTTC
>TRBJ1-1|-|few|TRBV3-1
CASSQIHEAFF
TGTGCCAGCAGCCAAATTCATGAAGCTTTCTTT
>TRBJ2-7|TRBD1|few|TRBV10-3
CAIRSGGSYEQYF
TGTGCCATCCGGTCAGGGGGCTCCTACGAGCAGTACTTC
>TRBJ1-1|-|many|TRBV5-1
CASSLGGQTTEAFF
TGCGCCAGCAGCTTGGGAGGACAGACTACTGAAGCTTTCTTT
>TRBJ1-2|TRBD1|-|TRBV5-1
CASSFAGQGGGYTF
TGCGCCAGCAGCTTTGCGGGACAGGGAGGTGGCTACACCTTC
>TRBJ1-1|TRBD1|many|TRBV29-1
CSVATILPHRGQGANTEAFF
TGCAGCGTTGCCACCATCCTCCCCCATCGCGGACAGGGGGCGAACACTGAAGCTTTCTTT
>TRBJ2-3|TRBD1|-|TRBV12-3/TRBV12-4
CASTPRTGGGTDTQYF
TGTGCCAGCACCCCGAGGACAGGGGGCGGGACAGATACGCAGTATTTT
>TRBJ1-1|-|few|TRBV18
CASSWGAENTEAFF
TGTGCCAGCTCATGGGGCGCGGAAAACACTGAAGCTTTCTTT